This TCR beta chain was identified during a study of graft-versus-host responses after intestinal transplantation. For the study at large: The transplants performed in recipients were multivisceral, liver-intestinal, or isolated intestinal. Anti-thymocyte globulin induction preceded three to four years of tacrolimus and steroid maintenance in all recipients.

Broader study findings: The presence of high graft-versus-host to host-versus-graft clonal ratios in allografts characterized patients with graft-donor T cell macrochimerism.

Only in-frame clones appear in the TCRdb table, and some are missing; sequencing was by immunoSEQ multiplex PCR. Of roughly 92,000 clones listed, 88% are singletons. In the case of this clone: Its antigen is undetermined.

The starting material was unstimulated CD4+ T cells sorted from spleen or lymph node cells, obtained before transplant. The sequence was collected from a human donor who was the organ donor for an intestinal transplant.

CDR3 sequence reads: CASSLDTSRGYTF. The DNA of the CDR3 is TGTGCCAGCAGCTTAGACACTAGCAGGGGCTACACCTTC. The chain employs TRBV9 and TRBJ1-2; D unresolved. The CDR3 has 13 residues. CDR1 and CDR2 from the germline V gene are SGDLS and YYNGEE. V gave up 4 bases and J gave up 8 bases, with 15 bases separating them.